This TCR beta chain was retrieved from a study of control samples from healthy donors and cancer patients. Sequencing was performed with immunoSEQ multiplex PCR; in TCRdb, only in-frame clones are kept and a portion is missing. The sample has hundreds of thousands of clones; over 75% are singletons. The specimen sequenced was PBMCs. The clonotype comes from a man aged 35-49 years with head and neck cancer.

The CDR3 sequence: CAWSVGTGTYEQYF. CDR3 DNA sequence: TGTGCCTGGAGTGTGGGGACAGGGACCTACGAGCAGTACTTC. The chain joins TRBV30 to TRBJ2-7, with 9 positions matching TRBD1. From germline, CDR1 is GTSNPN and CDR2 SVGIG (reference sequence). The CDR3 totals 14 residues. V shed 0 bases, J shed 2 bases, and the junction held 2 bases outside the gene matches.